The rows below give T cell receptor beta chains drawn from one sample of a study of T cell repertoires in cytomegalovirus infection. Their antigen targets remain unknown. TCRdb reprocessed the reads with MiXCR, giving one entry per CDR3 protein. The sample lists roughly 990,000 distinct CDR3 sequences, around a third occurring once. Material: cultured CD8+ T cells from PBMCs, obtained from culture after CMV antigen stimulation. The receptors derive from a human donor in good health (CMV status not recorded). Some clones in this sample may be carry-over from other donors' samples. The conserved cysteine and the conserved F or W are not part of the CDR3 here. Each record gives: CDR3 protein, J gene, V gene, clone size. Expanded clones are given a class, and other clones once, few, many or no size at all.

CDR3: ASSQDWGSQETQY
J: TRBJ2-5
V: TRBV4-2
size: NA

CDR3: ASTPILGPPGQQETQY
J: TRBJ2-5
V: TRBV7-4
size: many

CDR3: SANYRDDEQF
J: TRBJ2-1
V: TRBV29-1
size: NA

CDR3: ASSLGTGGRSSYEQY
J: TRBJ2-7
V: TRBV5-4
size: NA

CDR3: ASSPREGVDEQY
J: TRBJ2-7
V: TRBV6-8
size: NA

CDR3: ASSQETGGPLGELF
J: TRBJ2-2
V: TRBV4-3
size: NA

CDR3: ASSQGLYSNQPQH
J: TRBJ1-5
V: TRBV4-1
size: few

CDR3: SAFFEGVGYT
J: TRBJ1-2
V: TRBV20-1
size: few

CDR3: ASSLGLPKGYT
J: TRBJ1-2
V: TRBV5-6
size: NA

CDR3: ASTLRASQTQY
J: TRBJ2-5
V: TRBV2
size: NA

CDR3: AILIGTGELF
J: TRBJ2-2
V: TRBV10-3
size: once

CDR3: ASSYHRGQNSGNTIY
J: TRBJ1-3
V: TRBV6-5
size: few

CDR3: ASSLGRSAYNEQF
J: TRBJ2-1
V: TRBV7-9
size: few

CDR3: ASSYGQGMTEAF
J: TRBJ1-1
V: TRBV7-6
size: NA

CDR3: ASSDGGRAF
J: TRBJ1-1
V: TRBV6-4
size: NA

CDR3: AITAGTGLNNEQF
J: TRBJ2-1
V: TRBV10-3
size: NA

CDR3: ASSYSGGLSYEQY
J: TRBJ2-7
V: TRBV6-5
size: few

CDR3: ASSFQTSYQETQY
J: TRBJ2-5
V: TRBV7-8
size: many

CDR3: ASSFWQGAYEQY
J: TRBJ2-7
V: TRBV27
size: NA

CDR3: AISESELYTEAF
J: TRBJ1-1
V: TRBV10-3
size: many

CDR3: ASSLRGVRIMNTEAF
J: TRBJ1-1
V: TRBV23-1
size: few

CDR3: ASSHDKGTGISNQPQH
J: TRBJ1-5
V: TRBV27
size: many

CDR3: SASRGRGDQPQH
J: TRBJ1-5
V: TRBV20-1
size: NA

CDR3: ASTRGRTGNTEAF
J: TRBJ1-1
V: TRBV7-9
size: many

CDR3: ASRAGGTQY
J: TRBJ2-5
V: TRBV27
size: few

CDR3: ASRVGRDTEAF
J: TRBJ1-1
V: TRBV5-1
size: many

CDR3: SGSSHPRDRSTDTQY
J: TRBJ2-3
V: TRBV7-6
size: NA

CDR3: ASSYSVGTYEQY
J: TRBJ2-7
V: TRBV6-5
size: NA

CDR3: ASSQDHRGGPYNEQF
J: TRBJ2-1
V: TRBV4-1
size: few

CDR3: ASSLAGINEQF
J: TRBJ2-1
V: TRBV6-2/TRBV6-3
size: NA

CDR3: ASRRHRDGSYNEQF
J: TRBJ2-1
V: TRBV27
size: few

CDR3: ASSLKRGGLNTEAF
J: TRBJ1-1
V: TRBV7-6
size: many

CDR3: ASSRHPWTGFQETQY
J: TRBJ2-5
V: TRBV28
size: few

CDR3: SASLGLAGGLYEYEQY
J: TRBJ2-7
V: TRBV20-1
size: NA

CDR3: ASGGPSGSPLH
J: TRBJ1-6
V: TRBV14
size: few

CDR3: ASSLVQGWTEAF
J: TRBJ1-1
V: TRBV7-9
size: many

CDR3: ATRQGVSSGNTIY
J: TRBJ1-3
V: TRBV19
size: NA

CDR3: ASSFIAGGGEQY
J: TRBJ2-7
V: TRBV7-6
size: NA

CDR3: SVEPPDGDGYT
J: TRBJ1-2
V: TRBV29-1
size: NA

CDR3: ASIGGDTIY
J: TRBJ1-3
V: TRBV12-3/TRBV12-4
size: NA

CDR3: ASSPGRGNGYT
J: TRBJ1-2
V: TRBV6-5
size: few

CDR3: ASWSGQGGKLF
J: TRBJ1-4
V: TRBV7-9
size: few